Shown below are 7 T cell receptor beta chains from a single sample sequenced in a study of T-cell memory formation after mild COVID-19. TCRdb called the 5' RACE reads again in MiXCR, with one record for every CDR3 protein. The repertoire holds 200,000 or so distinct CDR3 sequences, 18% seen once, with roughly 2.3% in the top ten. Sequenced sample: PBMCs or a T cell subset sorted from them (not recorded which). The receptors originated from an adult woman who had mild COVID-19 (a few samples of this study predate the infection). Cell type and time point are not known.

The V and J genes are TRBV29-1 and TRBJ2-1; the match to TRBD2 covers 8 bases. The length of the CDR3 is 13 residues. The junction had 18 bases not matched to a gene; V was cut back by 7 bases and J by 16 bases. Germline V lookup: CDR1 SQVTM, CDR2 ANQGSEA. The CDR3 DNA reads TGCAGCGCCGAAGCGGGAGTCACGTTGGCGCCTTTCTTC. This codes for CSAEAGVTLAPFF.

This chain links TRBV5-1 with TRBJ1-4, with 7 bases lining up with TRBD1. Germline V lookup: CDR1 SGHRS, CDR2 YFSETQ. With 4 bases clipped from V and 3 bases from J, the junction kept 6 bases outside the gene matches. The CDR3 is 15 residues long. The CDR3: CASSARTGPNEKLFF. The CDR3 DNA sequence: TGCGCCAGCAGCGCTCGGACAGGTCCTAATGAAAAACTGTTTTTT. The whole variable domain, remainder taken from reference TRBV5-1 and TRBJ1-4, is KAGVTQTPRYLIKTRGQQVTLSCSPISGHRSVSWYQQTPGQGLQFLFEYFSETQRNKGNFPGRFSGRQFSNSRSEMNVSTLELGDSALYLCASSARTGPNEKLFFGSGTQLSVL.

This clonotype has only a few counts. This rearrangement joins TRBV6-1 to TRBJ1-3; 9 bases are shared with TRBD1. Trimming cost V 5 bases and J 2 bases; bases outside gene matches: 1. Germline values: CDR1 MNHNS, CDR2 SASEGT. The CDR3 covers 14 residues. The CDR3 loop reads CASSRDRAGNTIYF. In nucleotides, the CDR3 is TGTGCCAGCAGTCGGGACAGGGCTGGAAACACCATATATTTT.

This chain connects TRBV6-6 to TRBJ2-7; TRBD1 might be the D (6 bases). The ends were cut back, 0 bases at V and 2 bases at J, with 8 bases in the middle. The length of the CDR3 is 14 residues. The germline V gene has CDR1 MNHNY and CDR2 SVGAGI (reference sequence). The CDR3 sequence is CASSYSGDTYEQYF. The CDR3 nucleotides read TGTGCCAGCAGTTACTCGGGGGACACCTACGAGCAGTACTTC.

The CDR3 region is CAWIPGTEAFF. The CDR3 nucleotides read TGTGCCTGGATCCCAGGCACTGAAGCTTTCTTT. J is TRBJ1-1 and V is TRBV30; D is unclear. Trimming pared 4 bases from V and 4 bases from J, leaving 7 bases between. Germline assignment: CDR1 GTSNPN and CDR2 SVGIG (reference sequence). The CDR3 extends over 11 amino acids. Full variable domain (remainder filled in from reference TRBV30 and TRBJ1-1): SQTIHQWPATLVQPVGSPLSLECTVEGTSNPNLYWYRQAAGRGLQLLFYSVGIGQISSEVPQNLSASRPQDRQFILSSKKLLLSDSGFYLCAWIPGTEAFFGQGTRLTVV.

The rearrangement joins TRBV4-3 to TRBJ2-3; D is perhaps TRBD1 (5 bases). CDR1 and CDR2 from the germline V gene are LGHNA and YSLEER. Trimming took off 4 bases at V and 4 bases at J, with 9 bases between the two ends. This CDR3 contains 13 residues. CDR3 protein: CASSPRQSDTQYF. The CDR3 coding sequence is TGCGCCAGCAGCCCCAGACAGTCAGATACGCAGTATTTT.

The V gene is TRBV7-6, the J gene TRBJ2-7; the D gene is possibly TRBD1 (7 bases). The CDR3 runs to 15 residues. The V end was cut by 3 bases, the J end by 2 bases, with 14 bases between. In germline, CDR1 is SGHVS, CDR2 FNYEAQ. DNA of the CDR3: TGTGCCAGCAGCTTGCGGGACAGCGTTGCCTACGAGCAGTACTTC. Translating it yields CASSLRDSVAYEQYF. Drawing the rest from reference TRBV7-6 and TRBJ2-7, the complete variable domain is GAGVSQSPRYKVTKRGQDVALRCDPISGHVSLYWYRQALGQGPEFLTYFNYEAQQDKSGLPNDRFSAERPEGSISTLTIQRTEQRDSAMYRCASSLRDSVAYEQYFGPGTRLTVT.